Listed here are 17 T cell receptor beta chains from one sample, sequenced in a study of OX40 agonist ivuxolimab in advanced cancers. Here immunoSEQ multiplex PCR was the method, and the copy in TCRdb shows in-frame clones only, minus some. The sample includes under 85,000 clones, around 94% of them seen just once. The sequencing used CD4+ or CD8+ T cells sorted from blood, collected in a trial of the OX40 agonist ivuxolimab. Receptor source: an adult with an advanced solid tumor such as melanoma, head and neck, liver or kidney cancer.

This clone has more than one count but fewer than ten. The J gene is TRBJ1-5, the V gene TRBV5-6, with D maybe TRBD1 (5 bases). The CDR3 extends over 12 amino acids. Trimming left V 0 bases short and J 12 bases short, with 10 bases between. CDR1 SGHDT and CDR2 YYEEEE come from the germline V gene. The DNA for the CDR3 is TGTGCCAGCAGCTTGGGGGGGAGGTTCCAGCATTTT. Translated, it gives CASSLGGRFQHF.

This clone turned up a few times. The chain couples TRBV9 to TRBJ2-7; no reliable D call. The V gene lost 4 bases and the J gene lost 2 bases, with 10 bases spanning the gap. The germline gives CDR1 SGDLS, CDR2 YYNGEE. The CDR3 is made up of 13 amino acids. DNA of the CDR3: TGTGCCAGCAGCCCGGATGTGGCCTACGAGCAGTACTTC. Translating it yields CASSPDVAYEQYF.

CDR3 coding DNA: TGTGCCAGCAGTTTAAGGGGAACCGGGGAGCTGTTTTTT. This sequence encodes CASSLRGTGELFF. The chain links TRBV28 to TRBJ2-2; tentatively, D is TRBD1 (5 bases). In germline, CDR1 is MDHEN, CDR2 SYDVKM. This CDR3 is 13 amino acids long. V lost 2 bases and J 5 bases, leaving 6 bases between the germline ends.

The V and J genes are TRBV27 and TRBJ2-3; TRBD2 aligns across 7 bases. The CDR3 covers 20 residues. Germline CDR1 is MNHEY and CDR2 is SMNVEV (reference sequence). V shed 5 bases, J shed 2 bases, and the junction held 22 bases outside the gene matches. The CDR3 DNA sequence: TGTGCCAGCAGTATAAGGGTTCCGACTATCGGGAGGCCGAACACAGATACGCAGTATTTT. Protein sequence: CASSIRVPTIGRPNTDTQYF.

J is TRBJ2-7 and V is TRBV28; possibly TRBD1 for D (6 bases). Trimming removed 0 bases at V and 5 bases at J, with 14 bases between. Germline V gene lookup returns CDR1 MDHEN and CDR2 SYDVKM. This CDR3 is built from 15 residues. The CDR3 nucleotides are TGTGCCAGCAGTTTATGGGGGGACAATAGGGACGAGCAGTACTTC. Translated: CASSLWGDNRDEQYF. Together with reference TRBV28 and TRBJ2-7, the CDR3 gives the full variable domain: DVKVTQSSRYLVKRTGEKVFLECVQDMDHENMFWYRQDPGLGLRLIYFSYDVKMKEKGDIPEGYSVSREKKERFSLILESASTNQTSMYLCASSLWGDNRDEQYFGPGTRLTVT.

The chain has TRBV30 and TRBJ2-7; perhaps D is TRBD1 or TRBD2 (5 bases each). The ends were cut back, 3 bases at V and 7 bases at J, with 13 bases in the middle. The CDR3 covers 12 residues. Per germline, CDR1 GTSNPN and CDR2 SVGIG (reference sequence). CDR3 DNA sequence: TGTGCCTGGAGCGAGGGGAACTGGGAGCAGTACTTC. It encodes CAWSEGNWEQYF.

The chain couples TRBV7-2 to TRBJ2-3; D call uncertain. CDR3 length: 15 amino acids. Germline V gene data show CDR1 as SGHTA and CDR2 as FQGNSA. The V gene lost 5 bases and the J gene lost 1 base, with 13 bases spanning the gap. CDR3 protein: CASSAFRYGTDTQYF. The CDR3 region has the DNA TGTGCCAGCAGCGCCTTTCGGTATGGCACAGATACGCAGTATTTT. The variable domain in full, completed from reference TRBV7-2 and TRBJ2-3, reads GAGVSQSPSNKVTEKGKDVELRCDPISGHTALYWYRQSLGQGLEFLIYFQGNSAPDKSGLPSDRFSAERTGGSVSTLTIQRTQQEDSAVYLCASSAFRYGTDTQYFGPGTRLTVL.

In its sample, this clone was seen once. The chain is built from TRBV9 and TRBJ1-2; a weak D match, TRBD1 (6 bases). Trimming stripped 3 bases from V and 4 bases from J, with 10 bases between. Germline CDR1 reads SGDLS; CDR2 reads YYNGEE. The CDR3 is 13 residues long. CDR3 residues: CASSAQGFYGYTF. The CDR3 DNA sequence: TGTGCCAGCAGCGCCCAGGGGTTCTATGGCTACACCTTC.

V is TRBV9 and J is TRBJ2-3, with D uncertain. Germline CDR1 SGDLS, CDR2 YYNGEE. This CDR3 spans 14 amino acids. V lost 0 bases and J 6 bases, leaving 11 bases between the germline ends. CDR3 bases: TGTGCCAGCAGCGTAGCGGGTAATAGGGATACGCAGTATTTT. Amino acid sequence: CASSVAGNRDTQYF.

The J gene is TRBJ1-2, the V gene TRBV29-1, with TRBD1 matching 10 bases. V lost 7 bases and J lost 3; bases outside the gene matches: 8. The germline CDR1 and CDR2 sequences are SQVTM and ANQGSEA. The CDR3 sequence is 14 residues long. The CDR3 DNA reads TGCAGCGCCAGAGGACAGGGGGGCCACTATGGCTACACCTTC. This gives the protein CSARGQGGHYGYTF.

The V gene is TRBV19, the J gene TRBJ1-1, with D perhaps matching TRBD1 (5 bases). The CDR3 runs to 16 residues. Between the trimmed V and J ends, which lost 2 bases and 7 bases, there was a span of 20 bases. Per germline, CDR1 LNHDA and CDR2 SQIVND (reference sequence). This CDR3 is CASSIFGHLPADEAFF. The CDR3 nucleotides read TGTGCCAGTAGTATATTCGGACATCTCCCAGCCGATGAAGCTTTCTTT.

Here the CDR3 reads CASSLSSADRVSGYTF. The CDR3 DNA sequence: TGTGCCAGCAGTTTATCCAGCGCGGACAGGGTTTCGGGCTACACCTTC. The chain has TRBV27 and TRBJ1-2; 8 nucleotides agree with TRBD1. V dropped 0 bases and J dropped 8; count of bases not matched to a gene: 11. This CDR3 region has 16 residues. Germline assignment: CDR1 MNHEY and CDR2 SMNVEV (reference sequence).

The chain recombines TRBV7-9 with TRBJ2-7, with D perhaps TRBD1 (5 bases). The germline CDR1 and CDR2 sequences are SEHNR and FQNEAQ (reference sequence). Trimming left V 6 bases short and J 1 base short, with 10 bases between. The CDR3 has 13 amino acids. The CDR3 sequence: CASRSKGSYEQYF. Here the CDR3 DNA reads TGTGCCAGCAGATCAAAGGGGTCCTACGAGCAGTACTTC. Using reference TRBV7-9 and TRBJ2-7 for the parts outside the CDR3, the full variable domain is DTGVSQNPRHKITKRGQNVTFRCDPISEHNRLYWYRQTLGQGPEFLTYFQNEAQLEKSRLLSDRFSAERPKGSFSTLEIQRTEQGDSAMYLCASRSKGSYEQYFGPGTRLTVT.

The rearrangement joins TRBV4-3 to TRBJ2-1; TRBD2 matches at 15 bases. The CDR3 consists of 18 residues. Trimming at V came to 2 bases and at J to 7 bases, leaving 9 bases not matched to a gene. CDR1 and CDR2 from the germline V gene are LGHNA and YSLEER. CDR3 loop: CASSQPDPGLAGGNEQFF. The CDR3 nucleotides read TGCGCCAGCAGCCAACCCGATCCCGGACTAGCGGGAGGGAATGAGCAGTTCTTC.

The chain joins TRBV4-3 to TRBJ2-1; maybe TRBD2 (5 bases). V gave up 3 bases and J gave up 0 bases, with 12 bases separating them. From germline, CDR1 is LGHNA and CDR2 YSLEER. This CDR3 has 16 residues. CDR3 residues: CASSHQTIRSYNEQFF. CDR3 nucleotide sequence: TGCGCCAGCAGCCACCAGACTATACGCTCCTACAATGAGCAGTTCTTC.

The chain joins TRBV18 to TRBJ2-1, with D possibly matching TRBD1 (6 bases). The V gene's germline CDR1 is KGHSH and CDR2 LQKENI. V dropped 1 base and J dropped 5 bases, with 9 bases sitting between them. The CDR3 sequence is 14 residues long. CDR3 DNA: TGTGCCAGCTCACCACAAGGACAGCACAATGAGCAGTTCTTC. This codes for CASSPQGQHNEQFF.

V gene TRBV4-2 combines with J gene TRBJ1-1, with 10 bases matching TRBD1. The length of the CDR3 is 17 residues. CDR1 is LGHNA and CDR2 is YNFKEQ in the germline V gene. Losses at the gene ends were 1 base for V and 1 base for J; bases not matched to a gene: 6. CDR3 nucleotide sequence: TGTGCCAGCAGCCAAGGTATGGGACAGGGGTGGAACACTGAAGCTTTCTTT. This codes for CASSQGMGQGWNTEAFF.